Presented here are 7 T cell receptor beta chains from one specimen sequenced in a study of cytomegalovirus exposure and HLA in healthy donors. Primers included in the PCR were 60 Vbeta and 13 Jbeta primers. TCRdb's copy holds only in-frame clones and misses some; the assay was immunoSEQ multiplex PCR. The repertoire consists of about 160,000 clones, with around 77% occurring once and the leading ten covering about 1.4%. What was sequenced was PBMCs. Receptors originate from a woman aged 25 to 39 in good health and CMV-seronegative.

The chain is built from TRBV29-1 and TRBJ2-1; TRBD2 aligns across 14 bases. The V gene's germline CDR1 is SQVTM and CDR2 ANQGSEA. Trimming at V came to 7 bases and at J to 4 bases, leaving 6 bases not matched to a gene. The CDR3 is 15 residues long. CDR3 in amino acids: CSAEGTSGSYNEQFF. The CDR3 DNA follows: TGCAGCGCCGAAGGGACTAGCGGGAGTTACAATGAGCAGTTCTTC.

The rearrangement joins TRBV4-1 to TRBJ1-2; D uncertain. Germline CDR1 reads MGHRA; CDR2 reads YSYEKL. The V end was cut by 2 bases, the J end by 2 bases, with 6 bases between. CDR3 length: 13 residues. The CDR3 DNA sequence: TGCGCCAGCAGCCAAACACAGAACTATGGCTACACCTTC. It codes for CASSQTQNYGYTF.

The chain couples TRBV6-1 to TRBJ1-5, with 7 bases fitting TRBD1. V gave up 8 bases and J gave up 3 bases; unmatched junction bases: 4. Germline lookup yields CDR1 MNHNS and CDR2 SASEGT. The CDR3 contains 13 residues. The CDR3: CASDRAFNQPQHF. The CDR3 nucleotides are TGTGCCAGCGACAGGGCCTTCAATCAGCCCCAGCATTTT.

CDR3 in DNA: TGTGCCTGGGCCAGGGGTGGGTACCAGCCCCAGCATTTT. It yields the protein CAWARGGYQPQHF. The chain has TRBV30 and TRBJ1-5; possible D gene TRBD1, 6 bases. Trimming removed 5 bases at V and 7 bases at J, with 15 bases between. Germline CDR1 GTSNPN, CDR2 SVGIG (reference sequence). The CDR3 is made up of 13 amino acids.

The chain links TRBV5-4 to TRBJ2-7; 7 nucleotides align to TRBD1. Germline CDR1 is SGHNT and CDR2 is YYREEE (reference sequence). V lost 5 bases and J lost 3; bases outside the gene matches: 5. The CDR3 is 13 residues long. CDR3 residues: CASRATGVYEQYF. The CDR3 nucleotides are TGTGCCAGCAGGGCAACAGGGGTCTACGAGCAGTACTTC.

The chain employs TRBV5-1 and TRBJ2-2, with D maybe TRBD1 (5 bases). Germline assignment: CDR1 SGHRS and CDR2 YFSETQ. Deletions cut 5 bases from V and 1 base from J, with 21 bases between. The CDR3 is made up of 18 amino acids. The DNA for the CDR3 is TGCGCCAGCAGTCCGAACTCATGGACACAACTGAACACCGGGGAGCTGTTTTTT. Its translation: CASSPNSWTQLNTGELFF.

The chain links TRBV2 to TRBJ1-2; 7 positions agree with TRBD1. Germline values: CDR1 SNHLY, CDR2 FYNNEI. Unmatched junction bases numbered 8, after V lost 6 bases and J lost 4 bases. The CDR3 covers 14 residues. The CDR3 spells CASRGDSGTYGYTF. For the CDR3, the DNA is TGTGCCAGCAGAGGGGACAGTGGAACCTATGGCTACACCTTC.